Sequencing of this TCR beta chain was carried out in a study of response to subunit inactivated influenza vaccine. For this clonotype: Its specificity is not known.

Study findings and constraints: Only a handful of new T cells, the authors suggested, are recruited with each seasonal influenza vaccination.

From the RT-PCR reads, TCRdb called clonotypes with MiXCR, one entry per CDR3 protein. Of about 520,000 distinct CDR3 sequences in the sample, roughly 7.9% are singletons; the top ten hold less than 15%. The clonotype comes from a man aged 50 to 69 who received an inactivated influenza vaccine. Specimen: PBMCs from blood, collected roughly 24 months after vaccination.

This chain's CDR3 is CASSFRDRTRVAFF. The CDR3 DNA reads TGTGCCAGCAGCTTTCGGGACAGGACGAGGGTAGCTTTCTTT. The chain recombines TRBV7-2 with TRBJ1-1; 8 bases line up with TRBD1. CDR3 length equals 14 residues. Per the germline V gene, CDR1 is SGHTA and CDR2 is FQGNSA. With 3 bases clipped from V and 10 bases from J, the junction kept 10 bases outside the gene matches.